These 2 T cell receptor beta chains originate from one sample sequenced in a study of beta chain features in type 1 diabetes. General study results and limits: Type 1 diabetes patients had moderately but significantly shorter TCRB CDR3s in all four CD4+ subsets.

Since all of the isolated RNA was reverse transcribed, expressed TCRB transcripts were what got sequenced. Produced via immunoSEQ multiplex PCR; TCRdb's table is partial and in-frame only. Here the sample spans over 200,000 clones, approximately 10% being singletons. For these receptors, no antigen is known. The sample consisted of naive CD4+ T cells from blood. The receptor source for this set is a man younger than 40 with type 1 diabetes.

The chain combines TRBV7-9 with TRBJ2-1, with D maybe TRBD1 (5 bases). Germline values: CDR1 SEHNR, CDR2 FQNEAQ (reference sequence). The CDR3 extends over 13 amino acids. The V end lost 6 bases, the J end lost 5 bases, and 11 bases lay between the germline ends. In DNA form, the CDR3 reads TGTGCCAGCAGATTTCTCAGGGACAATGAGCAGTTCTTC. Its translation is CASRFLRDNEQFF.

The gene calls are TRBV28 and TRBJ2-1; the match to TRBD1 covers 8 bases. The V and J ends lost 10 bases and 2 bases, in that order; junction bases with no gene match: 10. CDR1 is MDHEN and CDR2 is SYDVKM in the germline V gene. CDR3 length: 15 amino acids. The CDR3 DNA reads TGTGCCACCGTACCGGGACAGGACCCCTACAATGAGCAGTTCTTC. This codes for CATVPGQDPYNEQFF.